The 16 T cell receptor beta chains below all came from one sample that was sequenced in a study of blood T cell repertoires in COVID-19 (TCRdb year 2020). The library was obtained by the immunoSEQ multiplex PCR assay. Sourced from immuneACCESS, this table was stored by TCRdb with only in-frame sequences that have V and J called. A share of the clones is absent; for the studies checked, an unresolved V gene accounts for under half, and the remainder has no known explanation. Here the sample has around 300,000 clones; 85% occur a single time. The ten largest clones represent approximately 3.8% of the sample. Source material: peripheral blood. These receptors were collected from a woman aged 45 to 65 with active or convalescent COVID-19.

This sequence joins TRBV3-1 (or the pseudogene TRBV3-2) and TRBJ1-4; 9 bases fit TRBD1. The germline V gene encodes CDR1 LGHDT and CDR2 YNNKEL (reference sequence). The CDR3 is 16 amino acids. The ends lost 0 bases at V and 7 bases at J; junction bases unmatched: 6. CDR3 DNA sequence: TGTGCCAGCAGCCAAGATTCGGGGACAGGGAGTGAAAAACTGTTTTTT. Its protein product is CASSQDSGTGSEKLFF.

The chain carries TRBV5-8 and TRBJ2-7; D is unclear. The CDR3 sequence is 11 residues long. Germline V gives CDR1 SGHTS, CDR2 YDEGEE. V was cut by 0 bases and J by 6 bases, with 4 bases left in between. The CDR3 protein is CASSLELEQYF. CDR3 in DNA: TGTGCCAGCAGCTTGGAGCTCGAGCAGTACTTC.

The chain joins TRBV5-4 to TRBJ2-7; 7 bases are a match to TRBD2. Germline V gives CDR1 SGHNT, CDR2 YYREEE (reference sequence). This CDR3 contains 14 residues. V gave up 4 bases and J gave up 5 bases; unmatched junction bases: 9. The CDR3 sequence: CASSPPRGDDEQYF. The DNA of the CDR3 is TGTGCCAGCAGCCCCCCCCGGGGGGACGACGAGCAGTACTTC.

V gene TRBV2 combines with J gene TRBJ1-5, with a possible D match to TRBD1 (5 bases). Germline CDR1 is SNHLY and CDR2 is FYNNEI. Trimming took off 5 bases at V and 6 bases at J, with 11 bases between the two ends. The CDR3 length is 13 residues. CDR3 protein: CASSNQGGQPQHF. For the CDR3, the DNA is TGTGCCAGCAGTAACCAGGGAGGTCAGCCCCAGCATTTT.

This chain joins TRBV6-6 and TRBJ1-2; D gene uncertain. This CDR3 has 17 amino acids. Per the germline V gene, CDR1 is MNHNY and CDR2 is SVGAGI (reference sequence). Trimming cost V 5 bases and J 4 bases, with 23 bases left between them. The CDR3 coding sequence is TGTGCCAGCAGTCTCGTACTGTACTATACCCCCTCCTATGGCTACACCTTC. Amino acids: CASSLVLYYTPSYGYTF.

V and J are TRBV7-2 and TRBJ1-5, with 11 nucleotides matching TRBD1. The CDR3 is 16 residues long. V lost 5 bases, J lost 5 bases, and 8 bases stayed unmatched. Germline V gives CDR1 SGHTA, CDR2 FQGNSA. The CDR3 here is CASSRDRDRGDQPQHF. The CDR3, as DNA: TGTGCCAGCAGCCGGGACCGGGACAGGGGGGATCAGCCCCAGCATTTT.

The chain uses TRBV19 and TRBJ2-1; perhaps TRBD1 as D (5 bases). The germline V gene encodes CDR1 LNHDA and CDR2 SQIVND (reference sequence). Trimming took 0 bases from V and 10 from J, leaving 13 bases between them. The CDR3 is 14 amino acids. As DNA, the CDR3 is TGTGCCAGTAGTATAGATCTGGAAGGGGTAGAGCAGTTCTTC. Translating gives CASSIDLEGVEQFF.

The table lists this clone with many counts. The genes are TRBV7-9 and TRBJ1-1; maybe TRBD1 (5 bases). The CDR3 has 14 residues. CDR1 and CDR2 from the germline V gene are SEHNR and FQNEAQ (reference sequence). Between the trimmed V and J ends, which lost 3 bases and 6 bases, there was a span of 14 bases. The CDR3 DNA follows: TGTGCCAGCAGCTTGAGCGGTCGGGGGGCTGAAGCTTTCTTT. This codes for CASSLSGRGAEAFF. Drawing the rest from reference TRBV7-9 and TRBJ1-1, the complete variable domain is DTGVSQNPRHKITKRGQNVTFRCDPISEHNRLYWYRQTLGQGPEFLTYFQNEAQLEKSRLLSDRFSAERPKGSFSTLEIQRTEQGDSAMYLCASSLSGRGAEAFFGQGTRLTVV.

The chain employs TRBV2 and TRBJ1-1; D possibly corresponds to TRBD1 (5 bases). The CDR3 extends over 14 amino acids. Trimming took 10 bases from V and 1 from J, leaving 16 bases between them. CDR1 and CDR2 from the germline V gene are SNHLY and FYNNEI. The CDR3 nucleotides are TGTGCCACCATCAACGGGGGAGGGAACACTGAAGCTTTCTTT. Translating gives CATINGGGNTEAFF.

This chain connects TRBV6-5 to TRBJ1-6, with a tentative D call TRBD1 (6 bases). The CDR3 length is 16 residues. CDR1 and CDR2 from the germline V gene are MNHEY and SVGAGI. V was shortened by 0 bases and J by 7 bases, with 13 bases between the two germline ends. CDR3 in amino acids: CASSYSTGVENSPLHF. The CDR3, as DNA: TGTGCCAGCAGTTACTCGACAGGTGTAGAGAATTCACCCCTCCACTTT.

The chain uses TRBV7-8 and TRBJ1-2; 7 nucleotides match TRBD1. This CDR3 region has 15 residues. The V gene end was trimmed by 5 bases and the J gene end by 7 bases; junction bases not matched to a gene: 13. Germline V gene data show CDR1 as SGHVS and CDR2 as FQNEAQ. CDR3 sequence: CASSHLDRNSFGYTF. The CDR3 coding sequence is TGTGCCAGCAGCCACTTGGACAGGAACTCCTTTGGCTACACCTTC.

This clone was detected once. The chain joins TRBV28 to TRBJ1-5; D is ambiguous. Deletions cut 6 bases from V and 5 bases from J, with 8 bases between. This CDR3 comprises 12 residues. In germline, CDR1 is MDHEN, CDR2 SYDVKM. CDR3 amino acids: CASSPRYQPQHF. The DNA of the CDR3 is TGTGCCAGCAGCCCCAGGTATCAGCCCCAGCATTTT.

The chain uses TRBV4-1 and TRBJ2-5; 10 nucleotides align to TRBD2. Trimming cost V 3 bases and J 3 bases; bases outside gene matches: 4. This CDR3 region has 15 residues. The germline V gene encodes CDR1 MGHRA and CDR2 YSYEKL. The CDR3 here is CASSQGLAGEETQYF. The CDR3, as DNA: TGCGCCAGCAGCCAGGGTCTAGCGGGAGAAGAGACCCAGTACTTC.

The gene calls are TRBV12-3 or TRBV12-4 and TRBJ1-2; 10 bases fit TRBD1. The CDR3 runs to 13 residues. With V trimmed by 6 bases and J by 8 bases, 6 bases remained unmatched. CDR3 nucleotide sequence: TGTGCCAGCAGCTCCGGGACAGGGGCCGGCTACACCTTC. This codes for CASSSGTGAGYTF.

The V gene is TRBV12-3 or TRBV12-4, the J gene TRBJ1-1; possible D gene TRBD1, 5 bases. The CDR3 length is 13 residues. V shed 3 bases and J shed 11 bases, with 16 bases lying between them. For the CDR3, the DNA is TGTGCCAGCAGTTTGGGGGGACCGTCTAGGGCTTTCTTT. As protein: CASSLGGPSRAFF.

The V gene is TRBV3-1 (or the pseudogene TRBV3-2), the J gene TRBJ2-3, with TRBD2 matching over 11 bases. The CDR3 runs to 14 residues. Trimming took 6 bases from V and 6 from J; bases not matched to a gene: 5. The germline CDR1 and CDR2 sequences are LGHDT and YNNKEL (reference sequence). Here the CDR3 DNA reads TGTGCCAGCAGTCCTAGCGGGGGGTGGGATACGCAGTATTTT. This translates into CASSPSGGWDTQYF.